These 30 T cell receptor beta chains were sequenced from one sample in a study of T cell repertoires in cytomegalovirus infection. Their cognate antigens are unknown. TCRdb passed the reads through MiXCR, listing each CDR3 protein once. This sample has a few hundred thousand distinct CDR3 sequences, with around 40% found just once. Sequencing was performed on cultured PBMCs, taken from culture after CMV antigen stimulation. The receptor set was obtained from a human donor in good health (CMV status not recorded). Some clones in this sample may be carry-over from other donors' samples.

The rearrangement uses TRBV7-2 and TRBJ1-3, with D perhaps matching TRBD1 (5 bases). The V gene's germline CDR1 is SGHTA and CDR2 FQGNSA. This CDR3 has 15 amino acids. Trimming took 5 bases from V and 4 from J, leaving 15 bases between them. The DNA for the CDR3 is TGTGCCAGCAGCGTACGGGACGGGCTAGGAAACACCATATATTTT. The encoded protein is CASSVRDGLGNTIYF.

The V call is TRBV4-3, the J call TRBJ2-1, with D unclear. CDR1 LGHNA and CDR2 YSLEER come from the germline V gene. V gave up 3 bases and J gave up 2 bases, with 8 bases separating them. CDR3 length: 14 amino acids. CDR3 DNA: TGCGCCAGCAGCCAGAGATTAACCTACAATGAGCAGTTCTTC. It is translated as CASSQRLTYNEQFF.

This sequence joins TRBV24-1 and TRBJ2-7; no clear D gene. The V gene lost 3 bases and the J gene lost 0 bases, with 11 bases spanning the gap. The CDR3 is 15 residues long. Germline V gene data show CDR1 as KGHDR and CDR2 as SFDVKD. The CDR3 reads CATSDPTANSYEQYF. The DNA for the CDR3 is TGTGCCACCAGTGATCCGACCGCTAACTCCTACGAGCAGTACTTC.

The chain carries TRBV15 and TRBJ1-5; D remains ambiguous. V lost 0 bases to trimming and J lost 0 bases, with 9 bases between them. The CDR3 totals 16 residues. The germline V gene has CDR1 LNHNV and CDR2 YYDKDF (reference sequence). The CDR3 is CATSRDRAVSNQPQHF. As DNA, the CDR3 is TGTGCCACCAGCAGAGATCGGGCGGTTAGCAATCAGCCCCAGCATTTT. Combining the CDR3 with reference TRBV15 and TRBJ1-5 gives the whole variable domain DAMVIQNPRYQVTQFGKPVTLSCSQTLNHNVMYWYQQKSSQAPKLLFHYYDKDFNNEADTPDNFQSRRPNTSFCFLDIRSPGLGDTAMYLCATSRDRAVSNQPQHFGDGTRLSIL.

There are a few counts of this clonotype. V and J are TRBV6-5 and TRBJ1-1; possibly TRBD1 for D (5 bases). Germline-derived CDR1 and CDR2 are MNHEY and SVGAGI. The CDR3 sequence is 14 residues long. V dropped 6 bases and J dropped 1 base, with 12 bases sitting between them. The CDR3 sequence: CASSRGVPNTEAFF. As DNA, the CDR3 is TGTGCCAGCAGCCGGGGGGTACCGAACACTGAAGCTTTCTTT.

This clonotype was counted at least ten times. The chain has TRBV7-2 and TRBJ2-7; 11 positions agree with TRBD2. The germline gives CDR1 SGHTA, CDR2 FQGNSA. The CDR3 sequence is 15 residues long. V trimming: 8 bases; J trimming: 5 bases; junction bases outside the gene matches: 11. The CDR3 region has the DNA TGTGCCAGCCTGGAGTTAGCGGGAGGGCCGCACGAGCAGTACTTC. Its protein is CASLELAGGPHEQYF. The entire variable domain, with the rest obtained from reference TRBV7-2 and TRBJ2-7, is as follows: GAGVSQSPSNKVTEKGKDVELRCDPISGHTALYWYRQSLGQGLEFLIYFQGNSAPDKSGLPSDRFSAERTGGSVSTLTIQRTQQEDSAVYLCASLELAGGPHEQYFGPGTRLTVT.

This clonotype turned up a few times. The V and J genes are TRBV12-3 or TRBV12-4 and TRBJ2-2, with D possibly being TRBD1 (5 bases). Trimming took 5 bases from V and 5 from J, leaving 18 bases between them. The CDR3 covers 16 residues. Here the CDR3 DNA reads TGTGCCAGCAGTCGGACATTATACGGTTGGACCGGGGAGCTGTTTTTT. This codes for CASSRTLYGWTGELFF.

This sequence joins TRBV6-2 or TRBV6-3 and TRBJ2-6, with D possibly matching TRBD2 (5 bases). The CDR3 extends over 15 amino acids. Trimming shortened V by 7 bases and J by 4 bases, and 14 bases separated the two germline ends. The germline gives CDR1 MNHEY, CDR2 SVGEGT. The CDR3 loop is CASMESTGGANVLTF. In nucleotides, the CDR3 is TGTGCCAGCATGGAGTCCACGGGAGGGGCCAACGTCCTGACTTTC.

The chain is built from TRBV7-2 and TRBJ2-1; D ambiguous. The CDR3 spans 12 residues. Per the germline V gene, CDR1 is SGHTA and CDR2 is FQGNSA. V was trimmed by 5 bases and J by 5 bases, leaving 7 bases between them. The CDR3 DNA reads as TGTGCCAGCAGCCCCCAAGACAATGAGCAGTTCTTC. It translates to CASSPQDNEQFF.

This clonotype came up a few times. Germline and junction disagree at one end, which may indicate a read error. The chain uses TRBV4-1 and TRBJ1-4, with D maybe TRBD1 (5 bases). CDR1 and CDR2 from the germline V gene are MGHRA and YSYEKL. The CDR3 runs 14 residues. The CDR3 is CASSDGRASEKLFF. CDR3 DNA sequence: TGTGCCAGCAGCGATGGCAGGGCGTCGGAAAAACTGTTTTTT.

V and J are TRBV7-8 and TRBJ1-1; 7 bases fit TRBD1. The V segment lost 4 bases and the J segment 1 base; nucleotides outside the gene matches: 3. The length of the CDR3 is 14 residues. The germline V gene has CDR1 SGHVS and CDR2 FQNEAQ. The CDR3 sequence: CASSSGGQNTEAFF. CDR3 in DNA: TGTGCCAGCAGCTCAGGGGGGCAGAACACTGAAGCTTTCTTT.

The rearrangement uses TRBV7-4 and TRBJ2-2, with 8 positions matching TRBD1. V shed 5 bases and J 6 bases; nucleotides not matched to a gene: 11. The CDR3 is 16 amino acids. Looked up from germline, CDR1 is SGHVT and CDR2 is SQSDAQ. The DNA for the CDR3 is TGTGCCAGCAGCCCACGTTCGACAGGGGCGTCCGGGGAGCTGTTTTTT. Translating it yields CASSPRSTGASGELFF.

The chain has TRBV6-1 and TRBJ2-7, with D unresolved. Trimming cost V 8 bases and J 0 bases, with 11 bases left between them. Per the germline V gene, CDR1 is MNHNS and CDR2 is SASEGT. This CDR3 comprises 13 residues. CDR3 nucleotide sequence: TGTGCCAGCTTACGGCCCAGCTCCTACGAGCAGTACTTC. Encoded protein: CASLRPSSYEQYF.

CDR3 region: CATGQLNQPQHF. The CDR3 DNA follows: TGTGCCACGGGACAGCTCAATCAGCCCCAGCATTTT. This sequence joins TRBV28 and TRBJ1-5; the match to TRBD1 covers 7 bases. V lost 10 bases, J lost 3 bases, and 3 bases stayed unmatched. Germline CDR1 MDHEN, CDR2 SYDVKM. This CDR3 comprises 12 residues.

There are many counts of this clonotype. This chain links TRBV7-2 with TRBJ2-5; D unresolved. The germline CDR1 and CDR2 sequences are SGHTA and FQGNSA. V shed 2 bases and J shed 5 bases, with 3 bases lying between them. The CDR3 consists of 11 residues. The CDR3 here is CASSLFETQYF. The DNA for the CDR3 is TGTGCCAGCAGCTTATTTGAGACCCAGTACTTC.

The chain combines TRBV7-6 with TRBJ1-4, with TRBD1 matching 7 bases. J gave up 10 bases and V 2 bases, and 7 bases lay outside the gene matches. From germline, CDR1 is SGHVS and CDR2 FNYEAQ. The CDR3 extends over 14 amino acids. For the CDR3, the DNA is TGTGCCAGCAGCTTACTTACGTCAGGGGGAAAACTGTTTTTT. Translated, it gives CASSLLTSGGKLFF.

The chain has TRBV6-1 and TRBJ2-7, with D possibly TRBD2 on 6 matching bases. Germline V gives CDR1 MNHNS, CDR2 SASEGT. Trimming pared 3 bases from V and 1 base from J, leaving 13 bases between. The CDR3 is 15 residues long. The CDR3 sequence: CASSERPAGSYEQYF. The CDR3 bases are TGTGCCAGCAGTGAGCGGCCAGCGGGTTCCTACGAGCAGTACTTC.

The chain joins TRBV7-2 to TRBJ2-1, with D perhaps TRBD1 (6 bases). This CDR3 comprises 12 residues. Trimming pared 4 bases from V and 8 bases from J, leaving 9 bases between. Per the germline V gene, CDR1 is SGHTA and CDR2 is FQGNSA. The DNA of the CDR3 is TGTGCCAGCAGCTCACAGGGATATGAGCAGTTCTTC. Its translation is CASSSQGYEQFF. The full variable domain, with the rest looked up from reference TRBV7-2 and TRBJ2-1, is GAGVSQSPSNKVTEKGKDVELRCDPISGHTALYWYRQSLGQGLEFLIYFQGNSAPDKSGLPSDRFSAERTGGSVSTLTIQRTQQEDSAVYLCASSSQGYEQFFGPGTRLTVL.

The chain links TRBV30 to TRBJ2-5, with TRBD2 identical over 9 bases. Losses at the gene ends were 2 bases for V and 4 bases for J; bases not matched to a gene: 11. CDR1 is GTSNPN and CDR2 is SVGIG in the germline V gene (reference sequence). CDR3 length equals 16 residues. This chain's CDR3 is CAWSPRFSGGGETQYF. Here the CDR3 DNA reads TGTGCCTGGAGTCCTCGGTTTAGCGGGGGTGGAGAGACCCAGTACTTC.

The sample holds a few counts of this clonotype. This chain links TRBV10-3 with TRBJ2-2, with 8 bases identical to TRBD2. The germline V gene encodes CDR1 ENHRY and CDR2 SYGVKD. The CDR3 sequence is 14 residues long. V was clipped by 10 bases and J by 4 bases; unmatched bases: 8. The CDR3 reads CASMTSASTGELFF. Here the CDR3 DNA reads TGTGCCAGCATGACTAGCGCGTCCACCGGGGAGCTGTTTTTT.

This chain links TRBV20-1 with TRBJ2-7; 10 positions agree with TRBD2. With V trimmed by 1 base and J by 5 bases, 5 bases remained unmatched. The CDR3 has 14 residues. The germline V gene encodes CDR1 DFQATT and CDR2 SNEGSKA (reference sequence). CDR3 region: CSARGAGGIHEQYF. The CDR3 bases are TGCAGTGCTAGAGGAGCGGGGGGGATCCACGAGCAGTACTTC.

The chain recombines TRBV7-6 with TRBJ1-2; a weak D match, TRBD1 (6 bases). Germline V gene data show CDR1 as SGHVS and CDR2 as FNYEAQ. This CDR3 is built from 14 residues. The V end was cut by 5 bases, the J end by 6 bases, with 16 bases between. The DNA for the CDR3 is TGTGCCAGCAGCCCCCGACATACAGGGAATGGCTACACCTTC. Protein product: CASSPRHTGNGYTF.

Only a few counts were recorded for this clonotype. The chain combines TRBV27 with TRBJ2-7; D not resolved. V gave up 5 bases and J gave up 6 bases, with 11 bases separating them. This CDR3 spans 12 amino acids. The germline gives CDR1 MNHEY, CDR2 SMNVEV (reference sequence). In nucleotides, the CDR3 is TGTGCCAGCAGTCCTACCCTTGGCGAGCAGTACTTC. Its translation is CASSPTLGEQYF.

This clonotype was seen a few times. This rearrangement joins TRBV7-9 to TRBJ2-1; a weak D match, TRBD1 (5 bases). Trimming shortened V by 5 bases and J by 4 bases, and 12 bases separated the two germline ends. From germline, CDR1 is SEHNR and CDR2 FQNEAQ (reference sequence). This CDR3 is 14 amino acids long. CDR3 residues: CASSPQGKYNEQFF. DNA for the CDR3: TGTGCCAGCAGCCCCCAGGGTAAATACAATGAGCAGTTCTTC.

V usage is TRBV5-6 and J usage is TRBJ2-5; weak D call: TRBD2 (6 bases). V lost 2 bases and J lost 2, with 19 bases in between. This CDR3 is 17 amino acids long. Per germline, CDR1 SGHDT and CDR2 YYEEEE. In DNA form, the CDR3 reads TGTGCCAGCAGCTTCGACCGGGACTCAAATCTTCAAGAGACCCAGTACTTC. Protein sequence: CASSFDRDSNLQETQYF. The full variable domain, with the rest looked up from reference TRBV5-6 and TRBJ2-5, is DAGVTQSPTHLIKTRGQQVTLRCSPKSGHDTVSWYQQALGQGPQFIFQYYEEEERQRGNFPDRFSGHQFPNYSSELNVNALLLGDSALYLCASSFDRDSNLQETQYFGPGTRLLVL.

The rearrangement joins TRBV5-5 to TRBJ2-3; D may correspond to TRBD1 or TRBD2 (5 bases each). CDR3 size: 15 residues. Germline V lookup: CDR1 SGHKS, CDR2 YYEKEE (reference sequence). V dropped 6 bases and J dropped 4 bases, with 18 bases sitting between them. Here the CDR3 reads CASNTASQGPDTQYF. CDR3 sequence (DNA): TGTGCCAGCAACACGGCGAGTCAGGGACCAGATACGCAGTATTTT.

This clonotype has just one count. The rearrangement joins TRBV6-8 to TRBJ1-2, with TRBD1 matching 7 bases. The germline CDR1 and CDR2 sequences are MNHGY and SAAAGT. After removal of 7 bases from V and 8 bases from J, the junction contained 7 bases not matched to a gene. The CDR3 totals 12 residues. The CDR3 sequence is CASNDRARGYTF. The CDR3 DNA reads TGTGCCAGCAATGACAGGGCGAGAGGCTACACCTTC.

CDR3 DNA sequence: TGTGCCAGCAGTTACTTTCTACTAGACGATGAGCAGTTCTTC. Translated: CASSYFLLDDEQFF. The chain has TRBV6-2 or TRBV6-3 and TRBJ2-1, with D possibly being TRBD2 (5 bases). CDR1 and CDR2 from the germline V gene are MNHEY and SVGEGT. The CDR3 loop spans 14 amino acids. Deletions cut 1 base from V and 8 bases from J, with 12 bases between.

CDR3 sequence: CASSSLAGQGGSEQYF. The CDR3 DNA follows: TGTGCCAGCAGCTCCCTCGCGGGACAGGGGGGGTCCGAGCAGTACTTC. The J gene is TRBJ2-7, the V gene TRBV11-2, with 11 nucleotides matching TRBD1. Germline V lookup: CDR1 SGHAT, CDR2 FQNNGV. The CDR3 sequence is 16 residues long. V was pared by 4 bases and J by 6 bases, with 11 bases of the junction left unmatched. Combining the CDR3 with reference TRBV11-2 and TRBJ2-7 gives the whole variable domain EAGVAQSPRYKIIEKRQSVAFWCNPISGHATLYWYQQILGQGPKLLIQFQNNGVVDDSQLPKDRFSAERLKGVDSTLKIQPAKLEDSAVYLCASSSLAGQGGSEQYFGPGTRLTVT.

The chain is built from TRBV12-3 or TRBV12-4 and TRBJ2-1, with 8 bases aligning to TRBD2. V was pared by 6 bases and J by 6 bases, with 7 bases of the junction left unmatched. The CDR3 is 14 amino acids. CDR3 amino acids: CASRSSGGRNEQFF. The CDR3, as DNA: TGTGCCAGCAGATCTTCGGGGGGGCGCAATGAGCAGTTCTTC.